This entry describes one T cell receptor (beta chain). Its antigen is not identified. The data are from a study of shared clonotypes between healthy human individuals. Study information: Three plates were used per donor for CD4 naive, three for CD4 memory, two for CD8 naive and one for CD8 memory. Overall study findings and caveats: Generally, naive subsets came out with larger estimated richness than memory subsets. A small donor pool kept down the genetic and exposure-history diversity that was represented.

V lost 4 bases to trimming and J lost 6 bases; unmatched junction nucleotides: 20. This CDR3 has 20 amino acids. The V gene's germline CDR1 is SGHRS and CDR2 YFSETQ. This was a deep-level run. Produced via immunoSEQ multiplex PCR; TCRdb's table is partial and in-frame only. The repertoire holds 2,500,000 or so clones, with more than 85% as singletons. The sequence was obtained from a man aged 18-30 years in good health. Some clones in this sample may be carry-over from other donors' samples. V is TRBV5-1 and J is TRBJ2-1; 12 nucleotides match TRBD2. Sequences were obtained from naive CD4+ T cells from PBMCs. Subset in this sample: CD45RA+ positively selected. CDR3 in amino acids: CASSPTPRLAGGPRINEQFF. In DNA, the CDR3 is TGCGCCAGCAGCCCTACCCCACGTCTAGCGGGAGGGCCGCGTATCAATGAGCAGTTCTTC.